The next 20 T cell receptor beta chains were all read from a single sample in a study of T cell changes during pregnancy in multiple sclerosis (dated by TCRdb to the late 2010s). Library preparation was by the immunoSEQ multiplex PCR assay. Here the immuneACCESS table is served through TCRdb, limited to in-frame sequences with V and J called. Missing clones are a known gap in these copies; in checked studies unresolved V genes cover under half, and the rest lacks a known reason. The sample table records under 80,000 clones; roughly 89% of these occur just once. The ten largest clones take up 3% to 4% of the sample. Sequenced here: peripheral blood, sampled after pregnancy. The receptor source for this set is a female donor in good health, enrolled as a control in a pregnancy study.

The rearrangement links TRBV27 to TRBJ1-5; TRBD1 aligns across 7 bases. This CDR3 contains 14 residues. CDR1 is MNHEY and CDR2 is SMNVEV in the germline V gene (reference sequence). V lost 4 bases, J lost 3 bases, and 3 bases stayed unmatched. The CDR3 nucleotides are TGTGCCAGCAGTTGGGGGACAGACAATCAGCCCCAGCATTTT. It is translated as CASSWGTDNQPQHF.

Here the CDR3 DNA reads TGTGCCAGCAGCTTAGCGGGACTAGCGGGTAGCACAGATACGCAGTATTTT. It is translated as CASSLAGLAGSTDTQYF. The rearrangement joins TRBV7-9 to TRBJ2-3; 12 nucleotides line up with TRBD2. The CDR3 spans 17 residues. The junction had 1 base not matched to a gene; V was cut back by 0 bases and J by 0 bases. Germline CDR1 and CDR2: SEHNR and FQNEAQ (reference sequence).

The chain employs TRBV7-2 and TRBJ1-3; D is undetermined. This CDR3 comprises 14 residues. The V gene lost 4 bases and the J gene lost 0 bases, with 7 bases spanning the gap. Germline-derived CDR1 and CDR2 are SGHTA and FQGNSA. The CDR3 spells CASSSGGSGNTIYF. Here the CDR3 DNA reads TGTGCCAGCAGCTCGGGTGGCTCTGGAAACACCATATATTTT.

The J gene is TRBJ1-6, the V gene TRBV27; possible D gene TRBD1, 5 bases. The CDR3 is made up of 14 amino acids. Trimming cost V 2 bases and J 7 bases, with 9 bases left between them. Germline CDR1 and CDR2: MNHEY and SMNVEV (reference sequence). The CDR3 loop reads CASSLVQGNSPLHF. The CDR3 DNA reads TGTGCCAGCAGTTTAGTGCAGGGAAATTCACCCCTCCACTTT.

V usage is TRBV7-9 and J usage is TRBJ2-1; TRBD1 aligns across 9 bases. Trimming took 4 bases from V and 7 from J; bases not matched to a gene: 11. CDR3 length: 16 residues. Germline CDR1 SEHNR, CDR2 FQNEAQ (reference sequence). The CDR3 coding sequence is TGTGCCAGCAGCTCGAGGGGGGACAGGGTCTCGAATGAGCAGTTCTTC. Protein sequence: CASSSRGDRVSNEQFF.

This chain links TRBV30 with TRBJ2-1; D unclear. This CDR3 spans 11 amino acids. Germline V gene data show CDR1 as GTSNPN and CDR2 as SVGIG (reference sequence). V was shortened by 5 bases and J by 12 bases, with 14 bases between the two germline ends. CDR3 DNA: TGTGCCTGGGGGCGCCTAATGGGGCAGTTCTTC. Protein: CAWGRLMGQFF.

The genes are TRBV5-1 and TRBJ2-1, with TRBD1 identical over 10 bases. After removal of 3 bases from V and 7 bases from J, the junction contained 10 bases not matched to a gene. The CDR3 extends over 16 amino acids. Germline loops: CDR1 SGHRS, CDR2 YFSETQ. CDR3: CASSWNPGQGWNEQFF. The CDR3 DNA sequence: TGCGCCAGCAGCTGGAACCCGGGACAGGGGTGGAATGAGCAGTTCTTC. Together with reference TRBV5-1 and TRBJ2-1, the CDR3 gives the full variable domain: KAGVTQTPRYLIKTRGQQVTLSCSPISGHRSVSWYQQTPGQGLQFLFEYFSETQRNKGNFPGRFSGRQFSNSRSEMNVSTLELGDSALYLCASSWNPGQGWNEQFFGPGTRLTVL.

The gene calls are TRBV29-1 and TRBJ1-2; D is possibly TRBD1 (5 bases). The V and J ends lost 5 bases and 0 bases respectively, with 13 bases between them. Germline V gene lookup returns CDR1 SQVTM and CDR2 ANQGSEA. The CDR3 extends over 14 amino acids. The chain's CDR3 is CSVSGGEANYGYTF. As DNA, the CDR3 is TGCAGCGTTAGCGGGGGGGAAGCTAACTATGGCTACACCTTC. The full variable domain, rest sourced from reference TRBV29-1 and TRBJ1-2, is SAVISQKPSRDICQRGTSLTIQCQVDSQVTMMFWYRQQPGQSLTLIATANQGSEATYESGFVIDKFPISRPNLTFSTLTVSNMSPEDSSIYLCSVSGGEANYGYTFGSGTRLTVV.

A single count supports this clone. V is TRBV4-1 and J is TRBJ2-1; 11 bases match TRBD1. Germline V CDR1 and CDR2: MGHRA, YSYEKL. The CDR3 is 16 amino acids. V trimming: 0 bases; J trimming: 7 bases; junction bases outside the gene matches: 5. CDR3 residues: CASSQDGTGGRNEQFF. CDR3 DNA sequence: TGCGCCAGCAGCCAAGATGGGACAGGGGGTAGGAATGAGCAGTTCTTC.

This clone was picked up a small number of times. This sequence joins TRBV19 and TRBJ1-3; D unresolved. The germline V gene has CDR1 LNHDA and CDR2 SQIVND (reference sequence). The CDR3 is made up of 12 amino acids. Trimming shortened V by 0 bases and J by 8 bases, and 5 bases separated the two germline ends. The CDR3 DNA reads TGTGCCAGTAGTATAGATCGGGACACCATATATTTT. This codes for CASSIDRDTIYF.

The V call is TRBV10-3, the J call TRBJ1-3; TRBD1 agrees at 8 bases. The germline V gene encodes CDR1 ENHRY and CDR2 SYGVKD. The CDR3 spans 16 residues. J gave up 4 bases and V 2 bases, and 7 bases lay outside the gene matches. The CDR3, as DNA: TGTGCCATCAGTGAGAATCAGGGGGCTGGGGGAAACACCATATATTTT. Residues: CAISENQGAGGNTIYF.

The rearrangement joins TRBV9 to TRBJ2-7, with D perhaps matching TRBD1 (6 bases). The CDR3 contains 16 residues. Looked up from germline, CDR1 is SGDLS and CDR2 is YYNGEE. V lost 3 bases to trimming and J lost 2 bases, with 18 bases between them. The CDR3 spells CASSGGTLDRPYEQYF. The DNA of the CDR3 is TGTGCCAGCAGCGGGGGAACCCTGGACAGACCCTACGAGCAGTACTTC.

The V gene is TRBV9, the J gene TRBJ1-2, with TRBD1 as a possible D gene (6 bases). This CDR3 comprises 15 residues. V gave up 4 bases and J gave up 4 bases, with 17 bases separating them. Per the germline V gene, CDR1 is SGDLS and CDR2 is YYNGEE. CDR3 nucleotides: TGTGCCAGCAGCCCCCGCCCAGGACAGCCCTATGGCTACACCTTC. It encodes CASSPRPGQPYGYTF.

The V gene is TRBV4-1, the J gene TRBJ1-2; TRBD1 might be the D (6 bases). Per germline, CDR1 MGHRA and CDR2 YSYEKL. V was shortened by 5 bases and J by 1 base, with 11 bases between the two germline ends. The CDR3 consists of 14 residues. The CDR3 is CASSNTGINYGYTF. CDR3 coding DNA: TGCGCCAGCAGCAATACAGGGATTAACTATGGCTACACCTTC.

The CDR3 here is CASSPGSRENTLHF. The DNA for the CDR3 is TGCGCCAGCAGTCCAGGGTCCAGGGAAAATACCCTCCACTTT. The genes are TRBV5-1 and TRBJ1-6; weak D call: TRBD1 (5 bases). The CDR3 consists of 14 residues. With 5 bases removed from V and 14 bases from J, the gap between germline ends came to 20 bases. Germline CDR1 and CDR2: SGHRS and YFSETQ. Drawing the rest from reference TRBV5-1 and TRBJ1-6, the complete variable domain is KAGVTQTPRYLIKTRGQQVTLSCSPISGHRSVSWYQQTPGQGLQFLFEYFSETQRNKGNFPGRFSGRQFSNSRSEMNVSTLELGDSALYLCASSPGSRENTLHFGNGTRLTVT.

This clone was counted a single time. V is TRBV4-1 and J is TRBJ2-7; 8 bases are shared with TRBD1. After removal of 1 base from V and 4 bases from J, the junction contained 12 bases not matched to a gene. Per the germline V gene, CDR1 is MGHRA and CDR2 is YSYEKL. The CDR3 consists of 17 residues. CDR3 in DNA: TGCGCCAGCAGCCAAGGATCTCAGTTCGACAGGGGTTACGAGCAGTACTTC. Translation: CASSQGSQFDRGYEQYF.

V is TRBV18 and J is TRBJ1-2, with a weak D call TRBD1 (6 bases). The CDR3 covers 14 residues. V was shortened by 6 bases and J by 6 bases, with 17 bases between the two germline ends. Per germline, CDR1 KGHSH and CDR2 LQKENI. CDR3 in DNA: TGTGCCAGCTCCCCTGTGGGGGGGCAGGATGGCTACACCTTC. It codes for CASSPVGGQDGYTF.

This clone has just a few counts. The genes are TRBV5-6 and TRBJ2-5; 9 bases are shared with TRBD2. This CDR3 is built from 16 residues. CDR1 SGHDT and CDR2 YYEEEE come from the germline V gene. J lost 5 bases, V lost 1 base, and 9 bases had no gene match. The CDR3 sequence is CASSLRQRGARETQYF. CDR3 nucleotides: TGTGCCAGCAGCTTGAGGCAGCGGGGGGCCCGGGAGACCCAGTACTTC.

The rearrangement joins TRBV6-1 to TRBJ1-5; a weak D match, TRBD1 (6 bases). CDR3 length: 14 amino acids. Germline-derived CDR1 and CDR2 are MNHNS and SASEGT. V lost 5 bases, J lost 5 bases, and 13 bases lay in between. In nucleotides, the CDR3 is TGTGCCAGCAGTTTAGGACAGCGCGATCAGCCCCAGCATTTT. This codes for CASSLGQRDQPQHF.

This clone was observed a handful of times. V is TRBV5-1 and J is TRBJ1-1; D is unclear. This CDR3 region has 14 residues. Per the germline V gene, CDR1 is SGHRS and CDR2 is YFSETQ. Trimming took off 0 bases at V and 2 bases at J, with 8 bases between the two ends. The CDR3 spells CASSLDGGNTEAFF. The CDR3 DNA reads as TGCGCCAGCAGCTTGGACGGAGGCAACACTGAAGCTTTCTTT.